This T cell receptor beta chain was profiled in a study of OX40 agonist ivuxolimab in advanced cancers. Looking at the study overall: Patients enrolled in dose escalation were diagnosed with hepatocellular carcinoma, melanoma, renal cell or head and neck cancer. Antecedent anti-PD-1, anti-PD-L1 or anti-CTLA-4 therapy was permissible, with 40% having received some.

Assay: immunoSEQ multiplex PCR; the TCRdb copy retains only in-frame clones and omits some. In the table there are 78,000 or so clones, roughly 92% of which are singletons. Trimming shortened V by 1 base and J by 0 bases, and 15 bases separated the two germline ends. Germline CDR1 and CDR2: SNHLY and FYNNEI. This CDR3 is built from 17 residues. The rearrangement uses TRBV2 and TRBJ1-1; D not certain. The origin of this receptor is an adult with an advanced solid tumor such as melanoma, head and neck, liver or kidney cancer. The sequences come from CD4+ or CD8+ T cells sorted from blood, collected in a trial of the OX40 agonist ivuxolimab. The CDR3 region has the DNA TGTGCCAGCAGTGAAGTGGGGTGGGGTAGGGTGAACACTGAAGCTTTCTTT. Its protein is CASSEVGWGRVNTEAFF.